These T cell receptor beta chains were read from a single sample in a study of OX40 agonist ivuxolimab in advanced cancers. Here immunoSEQ multiplex PCR was the method, and the copy in TCRdb shows in-frame clones only, minus some. The data show approximately 11,000 clones, around 86% seen once. This sample comprised CD4+ or CD8+ T cells sorted from blood, obtained in a trial of the OX40 agonist ivuxolimab. These receptor sequences come from an adult with an advanced solid tumor such as melanoma, head and neck, liver or kidney cancer. Both conserved end residues are part of each CDR3. D genes are given only for firm matches. The size entry is marked missing in some rows and otherwise reads once, few, many or a size class.

v_gene	d_gene	j_gene	abundance	CDR3aa	CDR3nt
TRBV13	NA	TRBJ1-3	NA	CASSLEGGGNTIYF	TGTGCCAGCAGCTTAGAGGGGGGTGGAAACACCATATATTTT
TRBV6-5	NA	TRBJ2-7	NA	CASSYSGGEQYF	TGTGCCAGCAGTTACTCGGGCGGCGAGCAGTACTTC
TRBV6-5	NA	TRBJ2-1	NA	CASWGGEYNEQFF	TGTGCCAGCTGGGGCGGAGAGTACAATGAGCAGTTCTTC
TRBV9	NA	TRBJ2-3	NA	CASSVGDTQYF	TGTGCCAGCAGCGTGGGGGATACGCAGTATTTT
TRBV2	TRBD2	TRBJ2-5	NA	CASSENAFLETSGSQETQYF	TGTGCCAGCAGTGAAAATGCATTCTTAGAGACTAGCGGGAGCCAAGAGACCCAGTACTTC
TRBV28	NA	TRBJ2-3	NA	CASVRGVRTDTQYF	TGTGCCAGCGTTAGGGGAGTCAGGACAGATACGCAGTATTTT
TRBV29-1	TRBD2	TRBJ2-4	NA	CSVGLAGGENIQYF	TGCAGCGTTGGTCTAGCGGGAGGGGAAAACATTCAGTACTTC
TRBV9	NA	TRBJ1-1	few	CASSPEGNTEAFF	TGTGCCAGCAGCCCCGAGGGGAACACTGAAGCTTTCTTT
TRBV27	TRBD2	TRBJ2-5	NA	CASSTSTSGQETQYF	TGTGCCAGCAGCACCTCGACTAGCGGCCAAGAGACCCAGTACTTC
TRBV4-2	NA	TRBJ2-1	few	CASSQEGSGWFF	TGTGCCAGCAGCCAAGAGGGCAGCGGCTGGTTCTTC
TRBV7-9	TRBD2	TRBJ2-7	NA	CASSLVSGFYEQYF	TGTGCCAGCAGCTTAGTTAGCGGGTTTTACGAGCAGTACTTC
TRBV28	NA	TRBJ1-1	once	CASRMSGAGSEAFF	TGTGCCAGCAGAATGTCGGGGGCCGGCTCTGAAGCTTTCTTT
TRBV4-2	NA	TRBJ2-7	NA	CASSQAPTYEQYF	TGTGCCAGCAGCCAGGCCCCCACCTACGAGCAGTACTTC
TRBV4-1	TRBD2	TRBJ2-7	NA	CASSLRPGLVSYEQYF	TGCGCCAGCAGCCTCCGACCGGGACTAGTATCTTACGAGCAGTACTTC
TRBV7-9	NA	TRBJ2-7	once	CASSSLDRTNEQYF	TGTGCCAGCAGCTCCCTCGACAGGACCAACGAGCAGTACTTC
TRBV27	NA	TRBJ2-1	NA	CASSFGPLGRNEQFF	TGTGCCAGCAGTTTTGGCCCGCTGGGACGCAATGAGCAGTTCTTC
TRBV27	TRBD2	TRBJ2-7	NA	CASSFSGRENEQYF	TGTGCCAGCAGTTTTAGCGGGAGGGAGAACGAGCAGTACTTC
TRBV6-1	NA	TRBJ2-1	NA	CASSELKGGSYNEQFF	TGTGCCAGCAGTGAATTAAAGGGGGGCTCCTACAATGAGCAGTTCTTC
TRBV7-9	TRBD1	TRBJ2-7	NA	CASSATGTEFSYEQYF	TGTGCCAGCAGCGCGACCGGGACAGAATTCTCCTACGAGCAGTACTTC
TRBV10-3	NA	TRBJ1-5	NA	CAISRGGTAQHF	TGTGCCATCAGTCGGGGGGGGACGGCCCAGCATTTT
TRBV5-4	NA	TRBJ1-4	once	CASSNPSSEEKLFF	TGTGCCAGCAGCAATCCCTCCTCCGAGGAAAAACTGTTTTTT
TRBV6-5	NA	TRBJ2-5	NA	CASSYLAEQETQYF	TGTGCCAGCAGTTACTTGGCGGAGCAAGAGACCCAGTACTTC
TRBV15	NA	TRBJ2-7	NA	CATSIDRSTYEQYF	TGTGCCACCAGCATCGACAGGTCCACCTACGAGCAGTACTTC
TRBV28	TRBD2	TRBJ2-1	NA	CASTYFRGTSGSVGEQFF	TGTGCCAGCACCTACTTCAGGGGGACTAGCGGGAGTGTAGGGGAGCAGTTCTTC
TRBV27	TRBD2	TRBJ2-1	NA	CASSDPRAGTYNEQFF	TGTGCCAGCAGTGACCCCCGAGCGGGGACCTACAATGAGCAGTTCTTC